This T cell receptor beta chain was found in a study of blood T cell repertoires in COVID-19. V was trimmed by 4 bases and J by 0 bases, leaving 7 bases between them. Germline CDR1 reads SGHNT; CDR2 reads YYREEE (reference sequence). This CDR3 spans 13 amino acids. Libraries were prepared by immunoSEQ multiplex PCR; TCRdb keeps only in-frame clonotypes and omits some of them. This table holds some 64,000 clones, approximately 79% found once. Sequenced material: peripheral blood. The V call is TRBV5-4, the J call TRBJ1-1, with D unresolved. This receptor was taken from a woman over 75 with active or convalescent COVID-19. CDR3: CASSLTLNTEAFF. The CDR3 DNA follows: TGTGCCAGCAGCCTGACACTGAACACTGAAGCTTTCTTT.